This T cell receptor beta chain emerged from a study of shared clonotypes between healthy human individuals. Trimming pared 5 bases from V and 8 bases from J, leaving 10 bases between. This CDR3 is built from 13 residues. From germline, CDR1 is SGHNT and CDR2 YENEEA. Clones were read by immunoSEQ multiplex PCR, and TCRdb kept only the in-frame ones, dropping some. The table shows about 960,000 clones, with approximately 80% occurring only once. This clonotype originated in a man between 18 and 29 years old in good health. The chain couples TRBV11-3 to TRBJ1-6, with D perhaps TRBD1 (5 bases). The sequenced sample was memory CD4+ T cells sorted from blood. Described subset: CD45RA-negative fraction. The CDR3 bases are TGTGCCAGCAGCCGTGGGGGTGATTCACCCCTCCACTTT. This codes for CASSRGGDSPLHF.